Included here is one TCR beta chain sequence, with context. Its antigen is currently unknown. Other nucleotide sequences from this sample produce the same CDR3. This sample is drawn from a study of cytomegalovirus exposure and HLA in healthy donors. Though nominally healthy at sampling, donors likely had unrecorded immune exposures. The V end was cut by 0 bases, the J end by 2 bases, with 9 bases between. The CDR3 sequence is 14 residues long. Germline values: CDR1 SGDLS, CDR2 YYNGEE. The study's findings and limits: The study designated roughly 150 TCR beta chains cytomegalovirus-associated.

The PCR used 60 Vbeta and 13 Jbeta primers. Clones were sequenced by immunoSEQ multiplex PCR, and TCRdb holds only the in-frame ones, with some missing. The profile shows 210,000 or so clones, over 75% of them singletons. The specimen was PBMCs. The chain couples TRBV9 to TRBJ2-7; maybe TRBD1 (6 bases). This sequence originates from a boy under 18 in good health and CMV-seronegative. The CDR3 sequence is CASSVGAGAYEQYF. CDR3 coding DNA: TGTGCCAGCAGCGTAGGAGCAGGGGCCTACGAGCAGTACTTC.